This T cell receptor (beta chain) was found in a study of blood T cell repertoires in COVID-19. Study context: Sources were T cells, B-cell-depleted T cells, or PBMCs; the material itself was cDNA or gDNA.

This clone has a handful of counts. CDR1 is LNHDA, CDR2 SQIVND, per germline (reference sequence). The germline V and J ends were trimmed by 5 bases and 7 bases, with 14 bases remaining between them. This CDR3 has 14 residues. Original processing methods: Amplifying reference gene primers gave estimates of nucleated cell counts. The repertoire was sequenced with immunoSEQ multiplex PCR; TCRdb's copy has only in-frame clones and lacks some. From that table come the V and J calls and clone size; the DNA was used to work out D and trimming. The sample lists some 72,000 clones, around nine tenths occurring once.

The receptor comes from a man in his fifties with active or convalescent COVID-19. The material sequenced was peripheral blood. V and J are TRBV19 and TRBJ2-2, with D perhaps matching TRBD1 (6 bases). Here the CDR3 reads CASSLAGVGGELFF. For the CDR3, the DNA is TGTGCCAGTAGTCTGGCAGGGGTAGGCGGGGAGCTGTTTTTT. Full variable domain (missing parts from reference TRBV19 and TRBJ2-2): DGGITQSPKYLFRKEGQNVTLSCEQNLNHDAMYWYRQDPGQGLRLIYYSQIVNDFQKGDIAEGYSVSREKKESFPLTVTSAQKNPTAFYLCASSLAGVGGELFFGEGSRLTVL.